This T cell receptor beta chain emerged from a study of EBV T-cell therapy then PD-1 blockade in nasopharyngeal carcinoma. Regarding treatment: AdE1-LMPpoly-expanded autologous EBV-specific T-cell therapy followed by anti-PD-1 nivolumab. This CDR3 is built from 13 residues. Germline V gene lookup returns CDR1 MRHNA and CDR2 SNTAGT. Trimming took 3 bases from V and 1 from J, leaving 5 bases between them. Sequencing was performed with immunoSEQ multiplex PCR; in TCRdb, only in-frame clones are kept and a portion is missing. The table has some 15,000 clones, 80% to 85% seen once. Note on this clone: Its target is not known.

The sequence came from a man in his forties with nasopharyngeal carcinoma. Here the sequenced sample was CD8+ T cells from blood, taken at roughly day 99 from a patient whose treatment included autologous EBV-specific T cells and nivolumab. V usage is TRBV6-4 and J usage is TRBJ2-3; D possibly uses TRBD1 or TRBD2 (5 bases each). The CDR3 loop reads CASSEGGTDTQYF. DNA for the CDR3: TGTGCCAGCAGTGAGGGGGGCACAGATACGCAGTATTTT.